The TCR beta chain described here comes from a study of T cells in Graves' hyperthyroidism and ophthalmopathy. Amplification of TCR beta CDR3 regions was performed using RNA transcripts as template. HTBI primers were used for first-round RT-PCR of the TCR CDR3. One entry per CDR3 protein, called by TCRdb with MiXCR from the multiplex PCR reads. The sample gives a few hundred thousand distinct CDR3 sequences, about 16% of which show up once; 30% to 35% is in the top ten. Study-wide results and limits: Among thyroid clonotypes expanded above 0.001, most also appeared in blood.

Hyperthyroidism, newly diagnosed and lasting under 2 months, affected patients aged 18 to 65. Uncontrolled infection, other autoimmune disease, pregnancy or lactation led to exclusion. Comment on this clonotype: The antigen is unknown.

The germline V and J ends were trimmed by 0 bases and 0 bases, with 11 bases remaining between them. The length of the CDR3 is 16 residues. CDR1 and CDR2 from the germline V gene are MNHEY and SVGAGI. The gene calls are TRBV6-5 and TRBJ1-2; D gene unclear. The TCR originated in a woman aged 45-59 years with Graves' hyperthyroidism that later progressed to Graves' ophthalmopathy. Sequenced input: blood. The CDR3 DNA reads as TGTGCCAGCAGTTACTCGGGAACAGATTCTAACTATGGCTACACCTTC. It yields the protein CASSYSGTDSNYGYTF.